A selection of T cell receptor beta chains follows, all from one sample in a study of blood T cells in healthy people across ages. From the 5' RACE reads, TCRdb called clonotypes with MiXCR, one entry per CDR3 protein. The profile shows around 970,000 distinct CDR3 sequences, approximately 50% of them singletons. Sequencing was done on a sample of blood. Receptors were obtained from a woman aged 55-75 years in good health. Each CDR3 is given with its conserved first and last residue. The D gene is left open where the match is weak. Clone size is given for some rows only: seen once, a few or many times, or a class if the clone is expanded.

>.|TRBJ2-1|TRBD1|TRBV20-1
CSVIPGQGKNEQFF
TGCAGTGTTATACCGGGACAGGGGAAAAATGAGCAGTTCTTC
>.|TRBJ1-2|.|TRBV28
CATLRSYGYTF
TGTGCCACCCTACGGAGCTATGGCTACACCTTC
>.|TRBJ2-1|TRBD2|TRBV29-1
CSVHRLAGRREQFF
TGCAGCGTGCACCGACTAGCGGGAAGGCGTGAGCAGTTCTTC
>.|TRBJ2-7|.|TRBV11-2
CASSLRTGIRYEQYF
TGTGCCAGCAGCTTACGAACAGGGATAAGGTACGAGCAGTACTTC
>.|TRBJ1-5|TRBD1|TRBV28
CASSSSRQGGNQPQHF
TGTGCCAGCAGTTCCTCTAGACAGGGCGGCAATCAGCCCCAGCATTTT
>.|TRBJ2-1|TRBD2|TRBV10-3
CAIRDYLGGGEQFF
TGTGCCATCAGGGACTACCTCGGCGGGGGTGAGCAGTTCTTC
>few|TRBJ2-1|.|TRBV4-3
CASSQESSGGFNEQFF
TGCGCCAGCAGCCAAGAGTCCAGCGGAGGTTTTAATGAGCAGTTCTTC
>few|TRBJ2-3|.|TRBV6-2/TRBV6-3
CASSYSQFPDTQYF
TGTGCCAGCAGTTATTCCCAATTCCCGGATACGCAGTATTTT
>.|TRBJ2-1|TRBD2|TRBV5-4
CATSAGGRHNEQFF
TGTGCCACCAGTGCGGGAGGGCGCCACAATGAGCAGTTCTTC
>.|TRBJ1-1|.|TRBV5-1
CASSLASHTEAFF
TGCGCCAGCAGCTTGGCCAGCCACACTGAAGCTTTCTTT
>few|TRBJ1-5|TRBD1|TRBV10-3
CATKQGGNQPQHF
TGTGCCACCAAACAGGGGGGAAATCAGCCCCAGCATTTT
>few|TRBJ2-1|.|TRBV4-3
CASSRGGAGTDPSSYNEQFF
TGCGCCAGCAGCCGCGGTGGGGCGGGAACGGATCCTAGCTCCTACAATGAGCAGTTCTTC
>.|TRBJ2-7|.|TRBV4-1
CASSQAETPYEQYF
TGCGCCAGCAGCCAAGCAGAGACACCTTACGAGCAGTACTTC
>few|TRBJ1-4|.|TRBV6-5
CASRDGTNEKLFF
TGTGCCAGCCGAGACGGGACAAATGAAAAACTGTTTTTT
>.|TRBJ1-2|.|TRBV7-9
CASSRTGREGGYTF
TGTGCCAGCAGCCGGACTGGACGGGAGGGTGGCTACACCTTC
>.|TRBJ2-7|.|TRBV25-1
CASKGINYEQYF
TGTGCCAGCAAAGGCATAAACTACGAGCAGTACTTC
>.|TRBJ2-2|.|TRBV6-6
CASSYGPTGELFF
TGTGCCAGCAGTTACGGACCCACCGGGGAGCTGTTTTTT
>few|TRBJ1-6|.|TRBV5-1
CASSLVGGSYNSPLHF
TGCGCCAGCAGCTTGGTCGGAGGATCCTATAATTCACCCCTCCACTTT
>.|TRBJ1-2|.|TRBV6-6
CATGGFEVLRGYTF
TGTGCCACGGGGGGATTCGAGGTACTCCGTGGCTACACCTTC
>.|TRBJ2-5|TRBD1|TRBV12-3/TRBV12-4
CASSFPVGTGKKETQYF
TGTGCCAGCAGTTTTCCCGTCGGGACAGGGAAAAAAGAGACCCAGTACTTC
>.|TRBJ1-4|.|TRBV28
CASSSETRVLHEKLFF
TGTGCCAGCAGTTCGGAGACCCGGGTTCTCCATGAAAAACTGTTTTTT
>.|TRBJ2-1|.|TRBV5-1
CASSPFVGAVNNEQFF
TGCGCCAGCAGCCCGTTTGTGGGTGCGGTGAACAATGAGCAGTTCTTC
>.|TRBJ1-2|.|TRBV7-2
CASSSQTVNYGYTF
TGTGCCAGCAGCTCCCAGACAGTTAACTATGGCTACACCTTC
>.|TRBJ2-5|.|TRBV7-2
CASSRDGTRETQYF
TGTGCCAGCAGTCGTGACGGAACGAGGGAGACCCAGTACTTC
>few|TRBJ2-3|.|TRBV3-1
CASSQWETVTDTQYF
TGTGCCAGCAGTCAATGGGAGACAGTCACAGATACGCAGTATTTT
>.|TRBJ1-2|.|TRBV29-1
CSVAPLDRVVGYTF
TGCAGCGTTGCCCCGCTGGACCGGGTTGTTGGCTACACCTTC
>.|TRBJ2-5|.|TRBV3-1
CASSQDPVVNEQYF
TGTGCCAGCAGCCAAGATCCAGTGGTTAATGAGCAGTACTTC